Listed here are 17 T cell receptor beta chains from one sample, sequenced in a study of CD8+ T cells in alopecia areata. This sample's treatment: oral pan-JAK inhibitor, 5-10 mg twice daily. Extraction and reverse transcription of RNA yielded cDNA as the sequencing template. The protocol was immunoSEQ multiplex PCR, while the TCRdb copy is restricted to in-frame clones and leaves out a portion. Among 50,000 to 65,000 clones listed, 35% to 55% were seen once. The specimen was CD8+ T cells sorted from blood, collected at approximately week 37, from a patient treated with tofacitinib. The receptors stem from a human donor with alopecia areata.

This clone was detected only a few times. The chain couples TRBV29-1 to TRBJ2-2, with D maybe TRBD2 (5 bases). Germline-derived CDR1 and CDR2 are SQVTM and ANQGSEA. Deletions cut 6 bases from V and 0 bases from J, with 8 bases between. This CDR3 comprises 13 residues. The CDR3 region is CSVGRANTGELFF. CDR3 DNA sequence: TGCAGCGTGGGGAGAGCGAACACCGGGGAGCTGTTTTTT.

This clone turned up a few times. This sequence joins TRBV30 and TRBJ2-1; D unresolved. The length of the CDR3 is 13 residues. With 0 bases removed from V and 6 bases from J, the gap between germline ends came to 9 bases. Germline V gene sequence: CDR1 GTSNPN, CDR2 SVGIG (reference sequence). The CDR3 sequence is CAWSVIGPNEQFF. The CDR3, as DNA: TGTGCCTGGAGTGTCATAGGGCCCAATGAGCAGTTCTTC.

The chain joins TRBV7-9 to TRBJ2-5, with D perhaps matching TRBD2 (5 bases). Per the germline V gene, CDR1 is SEHNR and CDR2 is FQNEAQ (reference sequence). The CDR3 loop spans 12 amino acids. V lost 11 bases, J lost 3 bases, and 13 bases lay in between. CDR3 DNA sequence: TGTGCCTCCCAGCTAGCCAAAGAGACCCAGTACTTC. Translating gives CASQLAKETQYF.

Notes on this clone: Other DNA sequences in this specimen translate into the identical CDR3. The chain employs TRBV28 and TRBJ2-7; D unresolved. V lost 3 bases and J 3 bases, leaving 9 bases between the germline ends. The germline V gene encodes CDR1 MDHEN and CDR2 SYDVKM. This CDR3 region has 13 residues. This CDR3 is CASSLQRLYEQYF. CDR3 nucleotide sequence: TGTGCCAGCAGTTTGCAGAGACTCTACGAGCAGTACTTC.

J is TRBJ1-1 and V is TRBV29-1; unclear D gene. Per germline, CDR1 SQVTM and CDR2 ANQGSEA. This CDR3 comprises 13 residues. V lost 3 bases to trimming and J lost 3 bases, with 11 bases between them. DNA of the CDR3: TGCAGCGTTGACTTTTCGAGGGACACTGAAGCTTTCTTT. It yields the protein CSVDFSRDTEAFF.

V is TRBV9 and J is TRBJ2-7; D is undetermined. The V gene lost 3 bases and the J gene lost 3 bases, with 4 bases spanning the gap. The CDR3 has 11 amino acids. Germline values: CDR1 SGDLS, CDR2 YYNGEE. The CDR3 protein is CASSGNYEQYF. CDR3 DNA sequence: TGTGCCAGCAGCGGAAACTACGAGCAGTACTTC.

This rearrangement joins TRBV19 to TRBJ2-1, with D hard to call. The CDR3 runs 13 residues. Germline CDR1 LNHDA, CDR2 SQIVND (reference sequence). V gave up 3 bases and J gave up 3 bases, with 6 bases separating them. CDR3 sequence: CASSILRYNEQFF. The CDR3 DNA sequence: TGTGCCAGTAGTATCCTACGCTACAATGAGCAGTTCTTC.

This clone was observed a few times. One end of the junction does not line up with germline, which may come from a read error. The rearrangement uses TRBV7-2 and TRBJ2-3, with TRBD2 matching over 10 bases. Per germline, CDR1 SGHTA and CDR2 FQGNSA. The length of the CDR3 is 11 residues. The CDR3 DNA reads as TGTGCCAGCAGCTCGGGGCTAGCGGGGGAATTT. Amino acid sequence: CASSSGLAGEF.

This clone was counted once. V and J are TRBV7-9 and TRBJ2-7, with TRBD1 identical over 12 bases. Germline trimming cut 5 bases from V and 2 bases from J; bases unmatched to any gene: 4. Germline values: CDR1 SEHNR, CDR2 FQNEAQ (reference sequence). The CDR3 has 15 residues. The CDR3 DNA sequence: TGTGCCAGCAGCCCCCGGGACAGGGGGCCCTACGAGCAGTACTTC. Translated, it gives CASSPRDRGPYEQYF.

The chain combines TRBV29-1 with TRBJ2-2; possible D gene TRBD2, 5 bases. This CDR3 has 14 amino acids. Per the germline V gene, CDR1 is SQVTM and CDR2 is ANQGSEA. Between the trimmed V and J ends, which lost 7 bases and 1 base, there was a span of 13 bases. For the CDR3, the DNA is TGCAGCGCCCGTGGAGCGGTGAACACCGGGGAGCTGTTTTTT. Translating it yields CSARGAVNTGELFF.

This clone showed up just a few times. This chain links TRBV27 with TRBJ2-7; a possible D gene is TRBD2 (6 bases). Per germline, CDR1 MNHEY and CDR2 SMNVEV (reference sequence). V was clipped by 5 bases and J by 9 bases, with 17 bases between them. The CDR3 has 13 residues. This CDR3 reads CASSRDSQTGQYF. As DNA, the CDR3 is TGTGCCAGCAGTCGGGACTCCCAAACGGGGCAGTACTTC.

The V gene is TRBV19, the J gene TRBJ2-7, with unresolved D. This CDR3 has 12 residues. The germline gives CDR1 LNHDA, CDR2 SQIVND (reference sequence). Trimming cost V 8 bases and J 2 bases, with 10 bases left between them. The CDR3 DNA reads as TGTGCCAGTTCTGACTCTCCCTACGAGCAGTACTTC. Amino acids: CASSDSPYEQYF.

Only a few counts were recorded for this clone. The V gene is TRBV30, the J gene TRBJ1-2; 7 nucleotides agree with TRBD1. Per germline, CDR1 GTSNPN and CDR2 SVGIG (reference sequence). This CDR3 is built from 14 residues. The J segment lost 8 bases and the V segment lost 2 bases, leaving 11 bases of the junction unmatched. The DNA for the CDR3 is TGTGCCTGGAGTTACCGGGACAGCGTTCGCGGCTACACCTTC. Its protein product is CAWSYRDSVRGYTF.

This clone was counted between two and nine times. The gene calls are TRBV7-9 and TRBJ2-5; TRBD2 agrees at 7 bases. J was trimmed by 3 bases and V by 1 base; bases with no gene match: 5. Germline CDR1 is SEHNR and CDR2 is FQNEAQ (reference sequence). This CDR3 has 15 residues. CDR3 in amino acids: CASSLVSSGKETQYF. In DNA, the CDR3 is TGTGCCAGCAGCTTAGTGTCTAGCGGTAAAGAGACCCAGTACTTC. Looking up the rest from reference TRBV7-9 and TRBJ2-5 gives the full variable domain: DTGVSQNPRHKITKRGQNVTFRCDPISEHNRLYWYRQTLGQGPEFLTYFQNEAQLEKSRLLSDRFSAERPKGSFSTLEIQRTEQGDSAMYLCASSLVSSGKETQYFGPGTRLLVL.

The chain uses TRBV27 and TRBJ2-2; D not certain. Trimming stripped 6 bases from V and 4 bases from J, with 12 bases between. Per the germline V gene, CDR1 is MNHEY and CDR2 is SMNVEV (reference sequence). The CDR3 totals 14 residues. CDR3 sequence reads: CASSLDGFTGELFF. CDR3 DNA: TGTGCCAGCAGCCTCGATGGGTTCACCGGGGAGCTGTTTTTT.

This sequence joins TRBV9 and TRBJ2-7; 8 nucleotides line up with TRBD2. The V gene's germline CDR1 is SGDLS and CDR2 YYNGEE. Trimming cost V 7 bases and J 0 bases; bases outside gene matches: 3. CDR3 length: 13 amino acids. CDR3 bases: TGTGCCAGCCAGCGGGAGAACTCCTACGAGCAGTACTTC. Its protein product is CASQRENSYEQYF.

V is TRBV30 and J is TRBJ2-3; 9 bases align to TRBD1. Germline V CDR1 and CDR2: GTSNPN, SVGIG (reference sequence). With V trimmed by 5 bases and J by 6 bases, 9 bases remained unmatched. The CDR3 spans 14 residues. The CDR3 coding sequence is TGTGCCTGGGGGACAGGGACAGGGAGGGATACGCAGTATTTT. Its translation is CAWGTGTGRDTQYF. Complete variable domain (other parts from reference TRBV30 and TRBJ2-3): SQTIHQWPATLVQPVGSPLSLECTVEGTSNPNLYWYRQAAGRGLQLLFYSVGIGQISSEVPQNLSASRPQDRQFILSSKKLLLSDSGFYLCAWGTGTGRDTQYFGPGTRLTVL.